Sequencing of this TCR beta chain was carried out in a study of blood T cell repertoires in COVID-19. Per the authors' pipeline: Amplifying reference gene primers gave estimates of nucleated cell counts. Produced via immunoSEQ multiplex PCR; TCRdb's table is partial and in-frame only. The V and J calls and the clone size are those of that table, but D and trimming were determined from the DNA. Among about 130,000 clones listed, about 80% were seen once. The CDR3 runs to 13 residues. The ends lost 8 bases at V and 5 bases at J; junction bases unmatched: 1. Germline V gives CDR1 SNHLY, CDR2 FYNNEI. The sequencing input was peripheral blood. The gene calls are TRBV2 and TRBJ1-6, with TRBD1 matching 9 bases. The sequence was collected from a woman aged 80 or over with acute or convalescent COVID-19. CDR3 in DNA: TGTGCCAGCGGACAGGGGAATAATTCACCCCTCCACTTT. Translation gives CASGQGNNSPLHF.